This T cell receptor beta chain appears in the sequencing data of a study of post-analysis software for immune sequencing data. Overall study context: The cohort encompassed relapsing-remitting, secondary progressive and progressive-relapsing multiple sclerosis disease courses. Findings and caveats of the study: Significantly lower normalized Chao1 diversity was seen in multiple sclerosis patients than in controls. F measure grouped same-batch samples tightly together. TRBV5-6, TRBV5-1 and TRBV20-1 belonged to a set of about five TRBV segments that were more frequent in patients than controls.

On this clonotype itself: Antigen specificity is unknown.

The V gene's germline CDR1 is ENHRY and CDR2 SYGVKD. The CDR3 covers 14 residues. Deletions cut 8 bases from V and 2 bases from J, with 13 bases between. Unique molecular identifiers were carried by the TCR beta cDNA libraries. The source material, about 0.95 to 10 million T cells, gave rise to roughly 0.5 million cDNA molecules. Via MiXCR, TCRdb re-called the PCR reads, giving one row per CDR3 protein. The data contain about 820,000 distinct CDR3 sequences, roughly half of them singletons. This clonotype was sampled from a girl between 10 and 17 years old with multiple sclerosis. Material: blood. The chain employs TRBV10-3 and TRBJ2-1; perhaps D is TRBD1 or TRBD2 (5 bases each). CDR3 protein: CAIRRDDPYNEQFF. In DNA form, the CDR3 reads TGTGCCATCCGAAGGGACGACCCCTACAATGAGCAGTTCTTC.